The 32 T cell receptor beta chains below come from one sample, sequenced in a study of STAT5B mutations in CD4+ large granular lymphocyte leukemia (dated by TCRdb to between 2021 and 2024). The method was the immunoSEQ multiplex PCR assay. The table comes from immuneACCESS by way of TCRdb, which keeps in-frame sequences with V and J called. Part of the clones is missing from these tables; in studies checked, under half for an unresolved V gene and the rest for unknown reasons. For this sample the table gives about 50,000 clones, of which 80% to 85% were detected only once. The ten largest clonotypes hold 0.3% to 0.45% of the sample. The sample was CD4+ T cells from blood buffy coats. These receptors were collected from a human donor in good health.

This clone occurred once. The V and J genes are TRBV7-3 and TRBJ1-2; maybe TRBD1 (5 bases). The V end was cut by 2 bases, the J end by 7 bases, with 14 bases between. The germline V gene encodes CDR1 SGHTA and CDR2 FQGTGA. The length of the CDR3 is 14 residues. The CDR3 coding sequence is TGTGCCAGCAGCTTACTAGGGGCGCGAGGTGGCTACACCTTC. As protein: CASSLLGARGGYTF.

This rearrangement joins TRBV5-1 to TRBJ2-5, with a tentative D call TRBD1 (6 bases). Germline V lookup: CDR1 SGHRS, CDR2 YFSETQ. V shed 4 bases and J shed 5 bases, with 15 bases lying between them. The CDR3 consists of 14 residues. CDR3 residues: CASSEGHQGETQYF. The DNA for the CDR3 is TGCGCCAGCAGCGAGGGACATCAGGGGGAGACCCAGTACTTC.

The chain has TRBV6-5 and TRBJ1-1; D perhaps matches TRBD1 (5 bases). The germline V and J ends were trimmed by 6 bases and 11 bases, with 25 bases remaining between them. The CDR3 has 15 residues. Per the germline V gene, CDR1 is MNHEY and CDR2 is SVGAGI. The CDR3 coding sequence is TGTGCCAGCAGCCCGTCGGACATCGATGGGGCCGTCGCTTTCTTT. It specifies CASSPSDIDGAVAFF.

The chain carries TRBV19 and TRBJ1-4, with TRBD1 matching 9 bases. Germline trimming cut 3 bases from V and 9 bases from J; bases unmatched to any gene: 8. The CDR3 is 15 amino acids. Germline loops: CDR1 LNHDA, CDR2 SQIVND (reference sequence). In DNA form, the CDR3 reads TGTGCCAGTAGTATTCCCGGGACAGGGATAAAAAAACTGTTTTTT. Amino acid sequence: CASSIPGTGIKKLFF.

The V call is TRBV7-3, the J call TRBJ2-5; 10 nucleotides agree with TRBD1. Germline V gives CDR1 SGHTA, CDR2 FQGTGA. Losses at the gene ends were 4 bases for V and 5 bases for J; bases not matched to a gene: 7. The CDR3 consists of 15 residues. The DNA of the CDR3 is TGTGCCAGCAGCTCGAGGGGGACAGGGGCCGAGACCCAGTACTTC. It codes for CASSSRGTGAETQYF.

The chain employs TRBV14 and TRBJ2-7; 9 nucleotides align to TRBD2. V lost 4 bases to trimming and J lost 3 bases; unmatched junction nucleotides: 7. The CDR3 consists of 15 residues. Germline V gene data show CDR1 as SGHDN and CDR2 as FVKESK. For the CDR3, the DNA is TGTGCCAGCAGCCGCGGGGGGGGCCTCTTCTACGAGCAGTACTTC. This codes for CASSRGGGLFYEQYF.

The rearrangement joins TRBV19 to TRBJ2-3; 8 bases line up with TRBD1. The CDR3 runs 14 residues. Germline assignment: CDR1 LNHDA and CDR2 SQIVND (reference sequence). Trimming removed 1 base from V and 7 bases from J; junction bases left unmatched: 4. The CDR3 loop reads CASSIGTGINTQYF. In nucleotides, the CDR3 is TGTGCCAGTAGTATAGGGACAGGGATAAATACGCAGTATTTT.

The chain employs TRBV18 and TRBJ2-1; D ambiguous. Germline CDR1 and CDR2: KGHSH and LQKENI. CDR3 size: 13 residues. The V end lost 0 bases, the J end lost 7 bases, and 7 bases lay between the germline ends. CDR3 residues: CASSPPSRNEQFF. The CDR3 nucleotides are TGTGCCAGCTCACCACCTAGCCGGAATGAGCAGTTCTTC.

The chain couples TRBV10-3 to TRBJ1-1; D is undetermined. The germline V gene encodes CDR1 ENHRY and CDR2 SYGVKD. The CDR3 has 14 amino acids. V shed 7 bases and J shed 0 bases, with 12 bases lying between them. The CDR3 nucleotides read TGTGCCATCACCTCGACAAGCATGAACACTGAAGCTTTCTTT. Amino acids: CAITSTSMNTEAFF.

The V and J genes are TRBV11-2 and TRBJ2-1, with 12 bases aligning to TRBD2. The CDR3 spans 14 residues. Germline V gives CDR1 SGHAT, CDR2 FQNNGV. V trimming: 1 base; J trimming: 14 bases; junction bases outside the gene matches: 6. The CDR3 coding sequence is TGTGCCAGCAGCTTAGGTCCTAGCGGGGGGGCGGAGTTCTTC. This translates into CASSLGPSGGAEFF.

The gene calls are TRBV2 and TRBJ1-1; 8 nucleotides agree with TRBD1. CDR1 is SNHLY and CDR2 is FYNNEI in the germline V gene. J was trimmed by 6 bases and V by 4 bases; bases with no gene match: 7. CDR3 size: 14 residues. The CDR3 nucleotides read TGTGCCAGCAGTGGGGCAGGGGGCGTCTCTGAAGCTTTCTTT. Protein sequence: CASSGAGGVSEAFF.

This chain joins TRBV7-2 and TRBJ1-3, with unresolved D. The CDR3 has 16 residues. V lost 2 bases and J lost 0, with 11 bases in between. Germline-derived CDR1 and CDR2 are SGHTA and FQGNSA. CDR3 nucleotide sequence: TGTGCCAGCAGCTTAAGGTTCGCTCTCTCTGGAAACACCATATATTTT. It translates to CASSLRFALSGNTIYF.

The chain uses TRBV5-1 and TRBJ2-5; TRBD2 is a possible D gene (6 bases). The germline V gene has CDR1 SGHRS and CDR2 YFSETQ. V lost 3 bases, J lost 4 bases, and 19 bases lay in between. This CDR3 is 16 amino acids long. The CDR3 here is CASSSGGWGVLETQYF. As DNA, the CDR3 is TGCGCCAGCAGCTCAGGCGGCTGGGGGGTTTTAGAGACCCAGTACTTC.

This chain joins TRBV10-2 and TRBJ1-5; a weak D match, TRBD1 (6 bases). Germline V gives CDR1 WSHSY, CDR2 SAAADI. The CDR3 loop spans 15 amino acids. V was shortened by 2 bases and J by 11 bases, with 19 bases between the two germline ends. Written as DNA, the CDR3 is TGCGCCAGCAGTGAGGAGCGACAGGCCCTAAGGGCCCAGCATTTT. Its protein product is CASSEERQALRAQHF.

V is TRBV7-6 and J is TRBJ1-3, with D uncertain. Between the trimmed V and J ends, which lost 6 bases and 1 base, there was a span of 10 bases. The CDR3 length is 14 residues. Germline lookup yields CDR1 SGHVS and CDR2 FNYEAQ. DNA for the CDR3: TGTGCCAGCAGTCAGGACTCTTCTGGAAACACCATATATTTT. Translating gives CASSQDSSGNTIYF.

This sequence joins TRBV6-5 and TRBJ1-3; D remains ambiguous. CDR1 is MNHEY, CDR2 SVGAGI, per germline. The CDR3 extends over 16 amino acids. Trimming shortened V by 2 bases and J by 0 bases, and 11 bases separated the two germline ends. CDR3 in amino acids: CASSYDGPYSGNTIYF. CDR3 nucleotides: TGTGCCAGCAGTTACGACGGTCCGTACTCTGGAAACACCATATATTTT.

This clone is a singleton in its sample. The J gene is TRBJ2-3, the V gene TRBV15; 8 bases are shared with TRBD2. The V and J ends lost 0 bases and 1 base, in that order; junction bases with no gene match: 6. Germline assignment: CDR1 LNHNV and CDR2 YYDKDF (reference sequence). The CDR3 has 17 amino acids. CDR3: CATSRDQSGLGTDTQYF. The CDR3 DNA follows: TGTGCCACCAGCAGAGATCAGTCGGGACTAGGCACAGATACGCAGTATTTT.

V usage is TRBV30 and J usage is TRBJ1-4, with D hard to call. The CDR3 is 15 residues long. Trimming took 1 base from V and 6 from J, leaving 15 bases between them. Germline V gene sequence: CDR1 GTSNPN, CDR2 SVGIG (reference sequence). CDR3: CAWSEEPGRDEKLFF. Here the CDR3 DNA reads TGTGCCTGGAGTGAGGAACCCGGGAGGGATGAAAAACTGTTTTTT.

The CDR3 DNA reads as TGCAGCGTTGGGCGGGGCGGGAGGAACAATGAGCAGTTCTTC. It codes for CSVGRGGRNNEQFF. The chain links TRBV29-1 to TRBJ2-1; 8 nucleotides line up with TRBD2. This CDR3 is 14 amino acids long. With V trimmed by 4 bases and J by 5 bases, 7 bases remained unmatched. Germline V gene data show CDR1 as SQVTM and CDR2 as ANQGSEA.

This clone was recorded only once. The same CDR3 can be traced to other DNA sequences in this sample. This chain links TRBV5-1 with TRBJ2-6; D could derive from TRBD1 or TRBD2 (5 bases each). CDR3 length: 15 amino acids. The V gene's germline CDR1 is SGHRS and CDR2 YFSETQ. The V end lost 4 bases, the J end lost 0 bases, and 8 bases lay between the germline ends. This CDR3 is CASSLGDSGANVLTF. CDR3 DNA: TGCGCCAGCAGCCTGGGGGACTCTGGGGCCAACGTCCTGACTTTC.

The V and J genes are TRBV9 and TRBJ1-2; TRBD1 agrees at 7 bases. Per the germline V gene, CDR1 is SGDLS and CDR2 is YYNGEE. The CDR3 sequence is 16 residues long. The junction had 9 bases not matched to a gene; V was cut back by 4 bases and J by 0 bases. CDR3 in amino acids: CASSSTGAAPNYGYTF. The DNA for the CDR3 is TGTGCCAGCAGCTCAACAGGGGCCGCCCCTAACTATGGCTACACCTTC.

This chain joins TRBV18 and TRBJ2-1; D gene unclear. The CDR3 length is 15 residues. CDR1 is KGHSH, CDR2 LQKENI, per germline. V shed 4 bases and J shed 0 bases, with 10 bases lying between them. The CDR3 sequence is CASSRLASSYNEQFF. The DNA for the CDR3 is TGTGCCAGCTCACGTTTAGCTAGCTCCTACAATGAGCAGTTCTTC.

The chain uses TRBV10-3 and TRBJ2-1; 10 nucleotides match TRBD1. The CDR3 is 15 residues long. Trimming cost V 6 bases and J 3 bases; bases outside gene matches: 5. The germline gives CDR1 ENHRY, CDR2 SYGVKD. The CDR3 protein is CAIRTGGSVYNEQFF. CDR3 in DNA: TGTGCCATCAGGACAGGGGGCTCGGTCTACAATGAGCAGTTCTTC.

The chain couples TRBV6-6 to TRBJ2-1, with 10 positions matching TRBD2. Trimming at V came to 3 bases and at J to 4 bases, leaving 3 bases not matched to a gene. This CDR3 is built from 15 residues. Germline values: CDR1 MNHNY, CDR2 SVGAGI (reference sequence). The CDR3 sequence: CASSYTSGVYNEQFF. The DNA for the CDR3 is TGTGCCAGCAGTTATACTAGCGGGGTTTACAATGAGCAGTTCTTC.

This chain uses TRBV6-1 with TRBJ1-1; D may be TRBD1 (5 bases). The CDR3 consists of 13 residues. Trimming removed 2 bases at V and 1 base at J, with 5 bases between. Per germline, CDR1 MNHNS and CDR2 SASEGT. In DNA form, the CDR3 reads TGTGCCAGCAGTGAACAGGGGAACACTGAAGCTTTCTTT. Translating it yields CASSEQGNTEAFF.

This sequence joins TRBV9 and TRBJ2-4; D is uncertain. The CDR3 length is 15 residues. The V end was cut by 0 bases, the J end by 3 bases, with 10 bases between. Germline CDR1 is SGDLS and CDR2 is YYNGEE. CDR3 in amino acids: CASSVDPTIKNIQYF. CDR3 in DNA: TGTGCCAGCAGCGTAGATCCTACAATCAAAAACATTCAGTACTTC.

Only a few counts were recorded for this clone. This CDR3 is CATAGWTGELFF. CDR3 DNA sequence: TGCGCCACCGCAGGTTGGACCGGGGAGCTGTTTTTT. The rearrangement uses TRBV4-1 and TRBJ2-2; unclear D gene. Germline V CDR1 and CDR2: MGHRA, YSYEKL. The V and J ends lost 10 bases and 5 bases respectively, with 11 bases between them. The CDR3 is made up of 12 amino acids.

The table lists this clone with a few counts. The gene calls are TRBV9 and TRBJ2-7; the D gene is possibly TRBD2 (5 bases). From germline, CDR1 is SGDLS and CDR2 YYNGEE. This CDR3 comprises 12 residues. The V end lost 4 bases, the J end lost 5 bases, and 10 bases lay between the germline ends. This CDR3 is CASSPHGDEQYF. The CDR3 bases are TGTGCCAGCAGCCCCCACGGGGACGAGCAGTACTTC.

This clone was recorded a few times. The J gene is TRBJ2-7, the V gene TRBV6-5; TRBD2 matches at 7 bases. CDR1 MNHEY and CDR2 SVGAGI come from the germline V gene. V trimming: 8 bases; J trimming: 4 bases; junction bases outside the gene matches: 8. The CDR3 extends over 13 amino acids. The CDR3 protein is CASSTSVQYEQYF. The DNA for the CDR3 is TGTGCCAGCTCAACTAGCGTTCAATACGAGCAGTACTTC.

The chain couples TRBV19 to TRBJ2-7; tentatively, D is TRBD2 (5 bases). The CDR3 sequence is 15 residues long. Trimming took 3 bases from V and 2 from J, leaving 14 bases between them. Germline CDR1 LNHDA, CDR2 SQIVND (reference sequence). CDR3: CASSIGAAAPYEQYF. As DNA, the CDR3 is TGTGCCAGTAGTATCGGAGCGGCAGCCCCCTACGAGCAGTACTTC.

The chain is built from TRBV30 and TRBJ2-3; 11 bases are a match to TRBD2. The CDR3 loop spans 19 amino acids. J lost 0 bases, V lost 3 bases, and 14 bases had no gene match. Looked up from germline, CDR1 is GTSNPN and CDR2 is SVGIG (reference sequence). CDR3 nucleotide sequence: TGTGCCTGGAGGGCTCCACTAGCGGGGGCAGGGTTGAGCACAGATACGCAGTATTTT. Protein: CAWRAPLAGAGLSTDTQYF.

The chain combines TRBV5-6 with TRBJ1-1; D is unresolved. Germline CDR1 is SGHDT and CDR2 is YYEEEE. Trimming shortened V by 4 bases and J by 9 bases, and 13 bases separated the two germline ends. The CDR3 sequence is 12 residues long. In DNA form, the CDR3 reads TGTGCCAGCAGCCTAACAAAATCCCAAGCTTTCTTT. It yields the protein CASSLTKSQAFF. Looking up the rest from reference TRBV5-6 and TRBJ1-1 gives the full variable domain: DAGVTQSPTHLIKTRGQQVTLRCSPKSGHDTVSWYQQALGQGPQFIFQYYEEEERQRGNFPDRFSGHQFPNYSSELNVNALLLGDSALYLCASSLTKSQAFFGQGTRLTVV.